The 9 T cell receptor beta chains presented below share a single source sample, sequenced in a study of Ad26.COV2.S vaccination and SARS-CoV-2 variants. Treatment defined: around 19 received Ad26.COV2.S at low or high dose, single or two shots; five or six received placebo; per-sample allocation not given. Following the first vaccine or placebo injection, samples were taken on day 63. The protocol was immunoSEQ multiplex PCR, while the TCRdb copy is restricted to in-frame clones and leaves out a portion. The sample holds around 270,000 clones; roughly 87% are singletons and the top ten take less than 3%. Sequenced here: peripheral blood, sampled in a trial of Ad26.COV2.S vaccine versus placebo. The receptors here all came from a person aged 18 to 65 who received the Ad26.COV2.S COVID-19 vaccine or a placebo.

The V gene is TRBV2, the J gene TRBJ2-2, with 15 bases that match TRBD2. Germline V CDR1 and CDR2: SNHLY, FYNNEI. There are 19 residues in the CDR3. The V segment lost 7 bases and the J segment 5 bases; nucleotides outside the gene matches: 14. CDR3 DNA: TGTGCCAGCACCGGGGGGCCCAGAGGGACTAGCGGGAGGACCGGGGAGCTGTTTTTT. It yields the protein CASTGGPRGTSGRTGELFF.

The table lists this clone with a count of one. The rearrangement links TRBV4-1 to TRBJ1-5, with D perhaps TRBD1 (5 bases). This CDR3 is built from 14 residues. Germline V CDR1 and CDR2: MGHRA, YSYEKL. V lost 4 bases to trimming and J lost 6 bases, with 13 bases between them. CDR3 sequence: CASSLPEGSQPQHF. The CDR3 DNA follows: TGCGCCAGCAGCCTCCCGGAGGGGAGTCAGCCCCAGCATTTT.

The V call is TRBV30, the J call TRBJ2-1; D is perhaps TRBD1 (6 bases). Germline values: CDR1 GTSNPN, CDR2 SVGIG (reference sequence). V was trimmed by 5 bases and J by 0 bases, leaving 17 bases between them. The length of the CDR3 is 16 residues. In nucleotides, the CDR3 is TGTGCCTGGGTACCGGGACACCTAGTCTCCTACAATGAGCAGTTCTTC. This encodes CAWVPGHLVSYNEQFF. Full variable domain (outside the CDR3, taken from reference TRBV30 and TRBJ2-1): SQTIHQWPATLVQPVGSPLSLECTVEGTSNPNLYWYRQAAGRGLQLLFYSVGIGQISSEVPQNLSASRPQDRQFILSSKKLLLSDSGFYLCAWVPGHLVSYNEQFFGPGTRLTVL.

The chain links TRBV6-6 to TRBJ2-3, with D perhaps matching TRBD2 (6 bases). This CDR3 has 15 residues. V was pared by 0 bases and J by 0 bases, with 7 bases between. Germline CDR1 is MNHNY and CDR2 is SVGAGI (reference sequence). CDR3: CASSYSRGSTDTQYF. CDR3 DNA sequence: TGTGCCAGCAGTTACTCTCGGGGGAGCACAGATACGCAGTATTTT.

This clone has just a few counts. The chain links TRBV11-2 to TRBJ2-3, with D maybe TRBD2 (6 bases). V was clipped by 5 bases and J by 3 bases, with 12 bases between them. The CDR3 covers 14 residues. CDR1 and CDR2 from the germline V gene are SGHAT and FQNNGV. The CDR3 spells CASSEEGLTDTQYF. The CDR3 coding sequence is TGTGCCAGCAGCGAAGAGGGACTTACAGATACGCAGTATTTT.

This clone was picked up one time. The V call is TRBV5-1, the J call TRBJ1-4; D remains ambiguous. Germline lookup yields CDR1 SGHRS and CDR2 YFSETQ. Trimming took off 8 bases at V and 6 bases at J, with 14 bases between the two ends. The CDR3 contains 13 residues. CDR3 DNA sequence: TGCGCCAGTACCGATTCGGCTCATGAAAAACTGTTTTTT. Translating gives CASTDSAHEKLFF.

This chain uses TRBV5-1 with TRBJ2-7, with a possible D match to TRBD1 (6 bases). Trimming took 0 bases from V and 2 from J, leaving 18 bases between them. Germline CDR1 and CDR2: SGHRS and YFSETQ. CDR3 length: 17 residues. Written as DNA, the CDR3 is TGCGCCAGCAGCTTGGGACAGGAGGTGTACCTCCCCTACGAGCAGTACGTC. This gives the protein CASSLGQEVYLPYEQYV.

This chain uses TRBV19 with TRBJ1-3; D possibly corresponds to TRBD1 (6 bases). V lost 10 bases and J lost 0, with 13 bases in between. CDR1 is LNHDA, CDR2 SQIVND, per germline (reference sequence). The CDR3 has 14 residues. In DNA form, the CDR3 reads TGTGCCACGTCGGACAGCCTCTCTGGAAACACCATATATTTT. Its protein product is CATSDSLSGNTIYF.

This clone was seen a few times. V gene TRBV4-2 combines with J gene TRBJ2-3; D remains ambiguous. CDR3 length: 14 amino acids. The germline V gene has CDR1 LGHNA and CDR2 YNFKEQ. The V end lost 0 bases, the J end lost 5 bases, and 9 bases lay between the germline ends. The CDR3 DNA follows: TGTGCCAGCAGCCAAGACCTCCCTATAGATACGCAGTATTTT. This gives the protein CASSQDLPIDTQYF.